The 15 T cell receptor beta chains listed next were all sequenced from one sample in a study of tumor-infiltrating lymphocytes in primary liver carcinoma. Co-extracting RNA and DNA was done with about 20-34 mg of unsorted bulk tissue as input. From 400 to 500 ng total RNA, TCR beta cDNA was generated with a primer in the constant region. Three nested multiplex PCR rounds, a slightly modified ARM-PCR method, built the TCR beta libraries. The first two PCR rounds used TRBV1-TRBV30 primers with a Cbeta primer, nine to eleven cycles each. TCRdb reprocessed the multiplex PCR reads via MiXCR and lists one record per CDR3 protein. In the table there are roughly 40,000 distinct CDR3 sequences, 60% to 80% of which are singletons. Sample: tumor-adjacent normal liver tissue. Every receptor here comes from a woman younger than 45 with primary liver carcinoma and hepatitis B virus infection.

The chain couples TRBV4-3 to TRBJ2-1; D not certain. The CDR3 runs to 15 residues. Germline-derived CDR1 and CDR2 are LGHNA and YSLEER. With 0 bases removed from V and 5 bases from J, the gap between germline ends came to 11 bases. The CDR3: CASSQDPQQNNEQFF. The CDR3 DNA reads TGCGCCAGCAGCCAAGATCCCCAGCAAAACAATGAGCAGTTCTTC.

Regarding this clonotype: At one of its ends the junction is not consistent with the germline gene, which may arise from a read error. The chain links TRBV7-9 to TRBJ2-1; 11 nucleotides match TRBD2. Per germline, CDR1 SEHNR and CDR2 FQNEAQ (reference sequence). The CDR3 contains 15 residues. The CDR3 loop is CPSSYSGRAVYEQFF. CDR3 bases: TGCCCCAGCAGCTATAGCGGGAGGGCAGTATATGAGCAGTTCTTC.

The chain has TRBV28 and TRBJ2-1; D gene ambiguous. Per germline, CDR1 MDHEN and CDR2 SYDVKM. The CDR3 consists of 11 residues. The CDR3 sequence: CVRSVRNEQFF. For the CDR3, the DNA is TGTGTCCGCAGTGTTCGAAATGAGCAGTTCTTC.

The chain is built from TRBV11-2 and TRBJ2-1; D is uncertain. V shed 1 base and J shed 6 bases, with 19 bases lying between them. Germline V lookup: CDR1 SGHAT, CDR2 FQNNGV. The CDR3 has 17 amino acids. The DNA of the CDR3 is TGTGCCAGCAGCTTAGGGCTTAGCAGGAGTGTCATCAATGAGCAGTTCTTC. Amino acids: CASSLGLSRSVINEQFF. Using reference TRBV11-2 and TRBJ2-1 for the parts outside the CDR3, the full variable domain is EAGVAQSPRYKIIEKRQSVAFWCNPISGHATLYWYQQILGQGPKLLIQFQNNGVVDDSQLPKDRFSAERLKGVDSTLKIQPAKLEDSAVYLCASSLGLSRSVINEQFFGPGTRLTVL.

The chain carries TRBV6-6 and TRBJ2-5, with a possible D match to TRBD1 (6 bases). V lost 9 bases, J lost 0 bases, and 14 bases lay in between. Per germline, CDR1 MNHNY and CDR2 SVGAGI (reference sequence). The CDR3 has 14 residues. The DNA of the CDR3 is TGTGCCAGGATGCTTCGGGACAACCAAGAGACCCAGTACTTC. Protein sequence: CARMLRDNQETQYF.

Only one count was recorded for this clonotype. Its ends do not fully match the called genes, so a read error is possible. The chain carries TRBV4-2 and TRBJ2-4; TRBD1 might be the D (5 bases). Germline V CDR1 and CDR2: LGHNA, YNFKEQ. The CDR3 spans 20 residues. CDR3 sequence: CVSSQRGPRQGPGYENIQYF. The CDR3 region has the DNA TGTGTCAGCAGCCAAAGAGGACCACGGCAGGGTCCAGGGTACGAAAACATTCAGTACTTC.

Worth noting for this clonotype: This likely comes from a read error, as the CDR3 has no conserved phenylalanine or tryptophan at its end. J is TRBJ2-7 and V is TRBV6-5; D is unclear. Germline V gene lookup returns CDR1 MNHEY and CDR2 SVGAGI. The CDR3 extends over 15 amino acids. Trimming took 8 bases from V and 5 from J, leaving 22 bases between them. CDR3 region: CASGSRVRAKDEQYL. Written as DNA, the CDR3 is TGTGCCAGCGGTTCTAGGGTCCGAGCTAAGGACGAGCAGTACTTA.

Concerning this clonotype: The junction differs from germline at one of its ends, possibly a read error. This chain joins TRBV28 and TRBJ2-3, with 7 bases identical to TRBD2. Germline values: CDR1 MDHEN, CDR2 SYDVKM. This CDR3 comprises 15 residues. As DNA, the CDR3 is TGTGCCAGCAGAAACGGACTAGTGGGCACAGTTACGCAGTATTTT. Protein sequence: CASRNGLVGTVTQYF. Full variable domain (missing parts from reference TRBV28 and TRBJ2-3): DVKVTQSSRYLVKRTGEKVFLECVQDMDHENMFWYRQDPGLGLRLIYFSYDVKMKEKGDIPEGYSVSREKKERFSLILESASTNQTSMYLCASRNGLVGTVTQYFGPGTRLTVL.

On this clonotype itself: A junction boundary mismatches the germline segment, possibly from a read error. The DNA for the CDR3 is TGTGTCAGCAGCACCTCTCTAGCGGGAGGATACAATGAGCACTTCTTT. Protein product: CVSSTSLAGGYNEHFF. V usage is TRBV11-2 and J usage is TRBJ2-1; TRBD2 matches 11 bases. Looked up from germline, CDR1 is SGHAT and CDR2 is FQNNGV. This CDR3 is 16 amino acids long.

This clonotype was seen ten or more times. The chain is built from TRBV6-2 or TRBV6-3 and TRBJ2-5, with 7 nucleotides matching TRBD1. CDR3 length: 15 amino acids. The ends lost 6 bases at V and 3 bases at J; junction bases unmatched: 10. The germline CDR1 and CDR2 sequences are MNHEY and SVGEGT. CDR3 in DNA: TGTGCCAGCAGACCTATCACAGGGGTGGAAGAGACCCAGTACTTC. Its translation is CASRPITGVEETQYF.

A single count supports this clonotype. This chain joins TRBV11-2 and TRBJ2-5, with D possibly matching TRBD2 (7 bases). Per the germline V gene, CDR1 is SGHAT and CDR2 is FQNNGV. CDR3 length equals 16 residues. Deletions cut 8 bases from V and 4 bases from J, with 23 bases between. The CDR3: CASCTRTGGAIETQYF. CDR3 nucleotides: TGTGCCAGCTGCACAAGAACGGGGGGCGCGATAGAGACCCAGTACTTC.

As for this clonotype: At one end the junction does not follow the germline gene, possibly because of a read error. V and J are TRBV7-9 and TRBJ2-3; 10 bases are shared with TRBD2. Per the germline V gene, CDR1 is SEHNR and CDR2 is FQNEAQ (reference sequence). CDR3 length: 17 residues. The CDR3 sequence is CASSPGASGSRTHTQYF. CDR3 nucleotide sequence: TGTGCCAGCAGCCCTGGGGCTAGCGGGAGTAGGACACATACGCAATATTTT.

Note on this clonotype: An end of the junction differs from the germline gene, which may be a read error. V usage is TRBV7-9 and J usage is TRBJ2-5; D gene ambiguous. The CDR3 covers 15 residues. Germline assignment: CDR1 SEHNR and CDR2 FQNEAQ (reference sequence). CDR3 protein: CASSLVGHFQEAQYF. The CDR3 nucleotides are TGTGCCAGCAGCTTAGTCGGGCACTTTCAAGAGGCCCAGTACTTT.

For this clonotype: The junction departs from germline at one end; a sequencing error may be responsible. The chain has TRBV19 and TRBJ2-1; D is uncertain. The CDR3 contains 12 residues. Germline V gives CDR1 LNHDA, CDR2 SQIVND (reference sequence). The CDR3 bases are TGTGCCAGTAGTATTCCTAGTTATGAGCGGTTCTTC. This encodes CASSIPSYERFF.

Of note for this clonotype: This CDR3 fails to terminate in the conserved phenylalanine or tryptophan, so it likely reflects a read error. V usage is TRBV29-1 and J usage is TRBJ1-1; no clear D gene. Between the trimmed V and J ends, which lost 8 bases and 10 bases, there was a span of 11 bases. The germline V gene has CDR1 SQVTM and CDR2 ANQGSEA. The CDR3 extends over 9 amino acids. The CDR3 region has the DNA TGCAGCCATTTTGCATTAGCTTTCATT. Translation: CSHFALAFI.